Shown below are 30 T cell receptor beta chains from a single sample sequenced in a study of cytomegalovirus exposure and HLA in healthy donors. With 60 Vbeta and 13 Jbeta primers, the PCR was carried out. Only in-frame clones appear in the TCRdb table, and some are missing; sequencing was by immunoSEQ multiplex PCR. The repertoire holds 150,000 to 200,000 clones, with roughly 85% as singletons. Sequenced material: PBMCs. These receptors were taken from a woman in her fifties or sixties in good health and CMV-seronegative.

This sequence joins TRBV19 and TRBJ2-1; D unclear. The V end lost 5 bases, the J end lost 9 bases, and 8 bases lay between the germline ends. Germline V lookup: CDR1 LNHDA, CDR2 SQIVND (reference sequence). The CDR3 covers 11 residues. CDR3 residues: CASSSLGEQFF. For the CDR3, the DNA is TGTGCCAGTAGTTCCCTCGGTGAGCAGTTCTTC. Full variable domain (remainder filled in from reference TRBV19 and TRBJ2-1): DGGITQSPKYLFRKEGQNVTLSCEQNLNHDAMYWYRQDPGQGLRLIYYSQIVNDFQKGDIAEGYSVSREKKESFPLTVTSAQKNPTAFYLCASSSLGEQFFGPGTRLTVL.

The chain combines TRBV5-1 with TRBJ2-2, with TRBD2 identical over 13 bases. Germline values: CDR1 SGHRS, CDR2 YFSETQ. V was pared by 3 bases and J by 6 bases, with 5 bases of the junction left unmatched. The CDR3 is 16 amino acids. CDR3 in DNA: TGCGCCAGCAGCTACCTACTAGCGGGAGGGCCCGGGGAGCTGTTTTTT. This encodes CASSYLLAGGPGELFF. Together with reference TRBV5-1 and TRBJ2-2, the CDR3 gives the full variable domain: KAGVTQTPRYLIKTRGQQVTLSCSPISGHRSVSWYQQTPGQGLQFLFEYFSETQRNKGNFPGRFSGRQFSNSRSEMNVSTLELGDSALYLCASSYLLAGGPGELFFGEGSRLTVL.

The gene calls are TRBV2 and TRBJ1-2; 7 bases are shared with TRBD1. The germline V gene has CDR1 SNHLY and CDR2 FYNNEI. This CDR3 has 14 amino acids. With 6 bases clipped from V and 7 bases from J, the junction kept 11 bases outside the gene matches. DNA of the CDR3: TGTGCCAGCAGCCGAGCAATACAGGGGCCTGGCTACACCTTC. As protein: CASSRAIQGPGYTF.

DNA for the CDR3: TGTGCCAGCAGCCCCTCTATCCCCAATGAGCAGTTCTTC. Protein sequence: CASSPSIPNEQFF. The rearrangement joins TRBV7-3 to TRBJ2-1, with D unclear. CDR1 is SGHTA, CDR2 FQGTGA, per germline. This CDR3 has 13 residues. The germline V and J ends were trimmed by 5 bases and 6 bases, with 11 bases remaining between them.

The rearrangement joins TRBV27 to TRBJ2-7; TRBD1 matches 8 bases. CDR1 and CDR2 (germline): MNHEY, SMNVEV (reference sequence). V lost 7 bases, J lost 5 bases, and 7 bases stayed unmatched. This CDR3 spans 13 amino acids. The CDR3 region is CASNTDRADEQYF. CDR3 sequence (DNA): TGTGCCAGCAATACGGACAGGGCCGACGAGCAGTACTTC.

The genes are TRBV7-9 and TRBJ1-5, with 10 positions matching TRBD1. The ends lost 4 bases at V and 4 bases at J; junction bases unmatched: 10. The CDR3 runs 17 residues. Germline CDR1 is SEHNR and CDR2 is FQNEAQ (reference sequence). Written as DNA, the CDR3 is TGTGCCAGCAGCTCGACAGGGGGCGCCCCCCAAAATCAGCCCCAGCATTTT. It specifies CASSSTGGAPQNQPQHF.

The V and J genes are TRBV6-1 and TRBJ2-7, with TRBD1 matching 7 bases. Germline CDR1 reads MNHNS; CDR2 reads SASEGT. V gave up 6 bases and J gave up 1 base; unmatched junction bases: 9. The CDR3 is 15 amino acids. CDR3 sequence: CASSASGTASYEQYF. CDR3 coding DNA: TGTGCCAGCAGCGCATCCGGGACAGCGTCCTACGAGCAGTACTTC.

The chain carries TRBV11-3 and TRBJ2-7; D may be TRBD1 (5 bases). Germline V gene data show CDR1 as SGHNT and CDR2 as YENEEA. This CDR3 contains 14 residues. V dropped 2 bases and J dropped 7 bases, with 15 bases sitting between them. This CDR3 is CASSLSSGLGEQYF. Here the CDR3 DNA reads TGTGCCAGCAGCTTATCTTCAGGGCTCGGGGAGCAGTACTTC.

V gene TRBV10-1 combines with J gene TRBJ1-1, with TRBD1 matching over 9 bases. The CDR3 runs to 15 residues. Germline V gene sequence: CDR1 WNHNN, CDR2 SYGVQD (reference sequence). J lost 3 bases, V lost 6 bases, and 8 bases had no gene match. The CDR3 DNA is TGCGCCAGCAGGCAAACAGGGGGCAAAGACACTGAAGCTTTCTTT. Residues: CASRQTGGKDTEAFF.

In its sample, this clone was seen a few times. The genes are TRBV5-1 and TRBJ2-7, with D hard to call. Per germline, CDR1 SGHRS and CDR2 YFSETQ. The V gene lost 4 bases and the J gene lost 2 bases, with 13 bases spanning the gap. The CDR3 sequence is 14 residues long. CDR3 sequence reads: CASSPQRYPYEQYF. The CDR3 bases are TGCGCCAGCAGCCCCCAGCGCTACCCCTACGAGCAGTACTTC.

In nucleotides, the CDR3 is TGCAGCGTGAAAGGGACTAGCGGGAGTGATACGCAGTATTTT. Encoded protein: CSVKGTSGSDTQYF. The rearrangement uses TRBV29-1 and TRBJ2-3; 14 positions match TRBD2. Germline V gene data show CDR1 as SQVTM and CDR2 as ANQGSEA. The CDR3 is 14 amino acids. V lost 6 bases, J lost 6 bases, and 5 bases stayed unmatched.

V is TRBV30 and J is TRBJ2-7, with D possibly TRBD1 on 6 matching bases. This CDR3 is 13 amino acids long. Per the germline V gene, CDR1 is GTSNPN and CDR2 is SVGIG (reference sequence). Trimming removed 5 bases at V and 5 bases at J, with 16 bases between. Here the CDR3 reads CAWGGGRRDEQYF. The CDR3 DNA reads as TGTGCCTGGGGTGGGGGCCGACGAGACGAGCAGTACTTC.

This clone was seen only a few times. This sequence joins TRBV9 and TRBJ2-5; D possibly corresponds to TRBD1 (6 bases). The CDR3 is 11 residues long. Germline CDR1 is SGDLS and CDR2 is YYNGEE. Between the trimmed V and J ends, which lost 7 bases and 5 bases, there was a span of 9 bases. CDR3 coding DNA: TGTGCCAGCGAGAGGGGGGAGACCCAGTACTTC. Translation: CASERGETQYF.

V and J are TRBV28 and TRBJ1-2; 7 bases agree with TRBD1. Trimming removed 5 bases from V and 4 bases from J; junction bases left unmatched: 4. The CDR3 runs to 13 residues. Germline values: CDR1 MDHEN, CDR2 SYDVKM. The chain's CDR3 is CASSTQGTYGYTF. The CDR3 bases are TGTGCCAGCAGTACACAGGGGACCTATGGCTACACCTTC.

The rearrangement joins TRBV11-2 to TRBJ1-2, with TRBD1 matching over 9 bases. Germline CDR1 reads SGHAT; CDR2 reads FQNNGV. The trim removed 3 bases at V and 8 bases at J, leaving 13 bases unmatched. The CDR3 contains 16 residues. The CDR3 DNA is TGTGCCAGCAGCTTGCGTCTCGGGACAGGGTCGGGGGGCTACACCTTC. Its translation is CASSLRLGTGSGGYTF. Using reference TRBV11-2 and TRBJ1-2 for the parts outside the CDR3, the full variable domain is EAGVAQSPRYKIIEKRQSVAFWCNPISGHATLYWYQQILGQGPKLLIQFQNNGVVDDSQLPKDRFSAERLKGVDSTLKIQPAKLEDSAVYLCASSLRLGTGSGGYTFGSGTRLTVV.

The rearrangement joins TRBV9 to TRBJ1-4; 7 nucleotides agree with TRBD1. The CDR3 consists of 15 residues. V lost 4 bases to trimming and J lost 4 bases; unmatched junction nucleotides: 7. Germline assignment: CDR1 SGDLS and CDR2 YYNGEE. In DNA, the CDR3 is TGTGCCAGCAGCCGAAGACAGGGCGGTAATGAAAAACTGTTTTTT. Its translation: CASSRRQGGNEKLFF.

J is TRBJ2-1 and V is TRBV7-9, with TRBD2 identical over 9 bases. The CDR3 totals 16 residues. CDR1 and CDR2 from the germline V gene are SEHNR and FQNEAQ (reference sequence). Trimming cost V 0 bases and J 5 bases; bases outside gene matches: 5. The CDR3 sequence: CASSLASSGVDNEQFF. The CDR3 DNA reads TGTGCCAGCAGCTTAGCCTCTAGCGGGGTAGACAATGAGCAGTTCTTC.

The V gene is TRBV18, the J gene TRBJ2-5; 7 positions match TRBD1. The last part of the DNA fits TRBJ2-7 better; the J call may be wrong. Germline values: CDR1 KGHSH, CDR2 LQKENI. The length of the CDR3 is 15 residues. CDR3 residues: CASSPGTDVAYEQYF. The CDR3 nucleotides are TGTGCCAGCTCACCCGGGACAGACGTTGCCTACGAGCAGTACTTC.

CDR3 DNA sequence: TGTGCCAGCAGTAGTAAGGGACAGGGGGATGGCTACACCTTC. Its translation is CASSSKGQGDGYTF. The chain carries TRBV2 and TRBJ1-2; the match to TRBD1 covers 11 bases. Germline V CDR1 and CDR2: SNHLY, FYNNEI. V was clipped by 5 bases and J by 6 bases; unmatched bases: 5. The CDR3 totals 14 residues.

This chain uses TRBV28 with TRBJ1-5, with a tentative D call TRBD1 (5 bases). The CDR3 loop spans 12 amino acids. Germline CDR1 is MDHEN and CDR2 is SYDVKM. With 7 bases removed from V and 11 bases from J, the gap between germline ends came to 15 bases. CDR3 sequence: CASTTGFRAQHF. CDR3 sequence (DNA): TGTGCCAGCACCACAGGTTTCAGGGCCCAGCATTTT.

The chain combines TRBV18 with TRBJ1-2; D is unresolved. Germline V gene lookup returns CDR1 KGHSH and CDR2 LQKENI. The CDR3 is made up of 16 amino acids. Trimming took 2 bases from V and 5 from J, leaving 18 bases between them. The CDR3 DNA reads as TGTGCCAGCTCACCAATGCCAGGTCCGTCTTCATATGGCTACACCTTC. Residues: CASSPMPGPSSYGYTF.

This chain connects TRBV5-1 to TRBJ2-3; 8 nucleotides agree with TRBD1. With V trimmed by 1 base and J by 0 bases, 4 bases remained unmatched. Germline V gene data show CDR1 as SGHRS and CDR2 as YFSETQ. The length of the CDR3 is 16 residues. CDR3 in DNA: TGCGCCAGCAGCTTGCGCCGGGACAGGAGCACAGATACGCAGTATTTT. Translating gives CASSLRRDRSTDTQYF.

The chain combines TRBV6-1 with TRBJ2-3; 10 bases fit TRBD2. V shed 3 bases, J shed 4 bases, and the junction held 10 bases outside the gene matches. The CDR3 consists of 17 residues. The germline V gene encodes CDR1 MNHNS and CDR2 SASEGT. The CDR3 spells CASSDRLAGVSSDTQYF. CDR3 coding DNA: TGTGCCAGCAGTGACAGGCTAGCGGGAGTAAGCTCAGATACGCAGTATTTT.

The rearrangement links TRBV28 to TRBJ1-1; weak D call: TRBD1 (5 bases). CDR1 is MDHEN, CDR2 SYDVKM, per germline. Trimming cost V 8 bases and J 5 bases, with 18 bases left between them. CDR3 length: 14 residues. CDR3 nucleotides: TGTGCCAGCGAGAACGGGGGGGGTAGGACTGAAGCTTTCTTT. Amino acid sequence: CASENGGGRTEAFF.

CDR3 coding DNA: TGTGCCAGCAGCAAAGTGGTTGGAGGGCATGAGCAGTTCTTC. This sequence encodes CASSKVVGGHEQFF. The chain links TRBV21-1 to TRBJ2-1; the D call in the table, TRBD2, was not verified against the DNA. TRBV21-1 is described as a pseudogene. The CDR3 is 14 amino acids.

The CDR3 sequence: CASSRDRGTYEQYF. DNA for the CDR3: TGTGCCAGCAGTCGGGACAGGGGTACCTACGAGCAGTACTTC. This sequence joins TRBV28 and TRBJ2-7; 10 bases are a match to TRBD1. The CDR3 spans 14 residues. Unmatched junction bases numbered 3, after V lost 5 bases and J lost 2 bases. The V gene's germline CDR1 is MDHEN and CDR2 SYDVKM. The entire variable domain, with the rest obtained from reference TRBV28 and TRBJ2-7, is as follows: DVKVTQSSRYLVKRTGEKVFLECVQDMDHENMFWYRQDPGLGLRLIYFSYDVKMKEKGDIPEGYSVSREKKERFSLILESASTNQTSMYLCASSRDRGTYEQYFGPGTRLTVT.

CDR3 in amino acids: CASSPGTDLKGYTF. DNA of the CDR3: TGTGCCAGCTCACCCGGGACAGACCTTAAGGGCTACACCTTC. V is TRBV18 and J is TRBJ1-2; 7 nucleotides line up with TRBD1. The junction had 9 bases not matched to a gene; V was cut back by 3 bases and J by 8 bases. The CDR3 runs 14 residues. Germline V gene data show CDR1 as KGHSH and CDR2 as LQKENI.

This clone was seen a few times. The chain uses TRBV15 and TRBJ1-5; D gene ambiguous. The CDR3 covers 16 residues. Germline CDR1 is LNHNV and CDR2 is YYDKDF (reference sequence). Trimming removed 0 bases at V and 0 bases at J, with 9 bases between. The CDR3 nucleotides are TGTGCCACCAGCAGAGATCGCAGTATTAGCAATCAGCCCCAGCATTTT. This encodes CATSRDRSISNQPQHF.

CDR3 sequence (DNA): TGCGCCAGCAGCTTTCTTGGTGCGACAGCGAACACCGGGGAGCTGTTTTTT. It translates to CASSFLGATANTGELFF. The rearrangement links TRBV5-1 to TRBJ2-2; D might be TRBD1 (5 bases). Germline values: CDR1 SGHRS, CDR2 YFSETQ. The CDR3 sequence is 17 residues long. V lost 2 bases to trimming and J lost 0 bases, with 14 bases between them.

This clone showed up just a few times. V usage is TRBV6-5 and J usage is TRBJ1-5, with D unclear. The CDR3 runs 14 residues. Trimming pared 4 bases from V and 3 bases from J, leaving 10 bases between. Germline V lookup: CDR1 MNHEY, CDR2 SVGAGI. The CDR3 DNA sequence: TGTGCCAGCAGTTCCGGAGGTGTCAATCAGCCCCAGCATTTT. Residues: CASSSGGVNQPQHF.